This T cell receptor beta chain was retrieved from a study of vaccination and CD4 T cells after COVID-19. This clonotype was picked up a small number of times. Its antigen is unidentified. Indicated treatment: 10-day PBMC culture with coronavirus spike peptide pools or control peptides (ViraFEST assay). Sequenced with the Oncomine TCR Beta short-read assay was DNA taken from cultured CD4+ T cells. TCRdb reanalysed the PCR reads using MiXCR and keeps one entry per CDR3 protein. The sample shows 17,000 or so distinct CDR3 sequences, around 31% of them seen only once. V lost 1 base and J 0 bases, leaving 9 bases between the germline ends. Germline V gene sequence: CDR1 SGHDN, CDR2 FVKESK. CDR3 length equals 15 residues. Whole-study results and caveats: Early timepoints after natural infection were not analyzed in these convalescent patients.

This TCR was recovered from a human donor with COVID-19. Specimen: cultured CD4+ T cells from blood. The chain uses TRBV14 and TRBJ1-2, with D uncertain. The CDR3 protein is CASSQVKGANYGYTF. The CDR3 DNA reads as TGTGCCAGCAGCCAAGTTAAGGGAGCTAACTATGGCTACACCTTC.